This T cell receptor beta chain was sequenced during a study of graft-versus-host responses after intestinal transplantation. Trimming stripped 3 bases from V and 3 bases from J, with 5 bases between. Germline assignment: CDR1 MNHNS and CDR2 SASEGT. This CDR3 comprises 12 residues. Notes on this clone: Its antigen remains unknown.

Libraries were prepared by immunoSEQ multiplex PCR; TCRdb keeps only in-frame clonotypes and omits some of them. The sample has about 89,000 clones, 90% to 95% seen once. This receptor was identified in a human donor who received an intestinal transplant. The chain links TRBV6-1 to TRBJ1-1; D is unresolved. This specimen was unstimulated CD8+ T cells sorted from spleen or lymph node cells, taken before intestinal transplant. The CDR3 nucleotides are TGTGCCAGCAGTGACCCAGACACTGAAGCTTTCTTT. Translation gives CASSDPDTEAFF.